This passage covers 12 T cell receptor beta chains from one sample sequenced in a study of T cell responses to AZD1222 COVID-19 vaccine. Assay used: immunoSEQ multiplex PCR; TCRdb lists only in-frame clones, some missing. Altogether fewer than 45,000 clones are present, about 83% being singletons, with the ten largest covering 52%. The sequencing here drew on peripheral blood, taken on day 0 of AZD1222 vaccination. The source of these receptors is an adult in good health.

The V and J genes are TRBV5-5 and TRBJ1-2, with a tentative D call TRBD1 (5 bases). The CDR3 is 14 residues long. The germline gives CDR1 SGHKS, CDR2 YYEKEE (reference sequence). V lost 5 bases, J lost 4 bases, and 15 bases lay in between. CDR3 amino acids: CASRGVSRTYGYTF. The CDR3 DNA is TGTGCCAGCAGGGGGGTGAGCCGAACCTATGGCTACACCTTC.

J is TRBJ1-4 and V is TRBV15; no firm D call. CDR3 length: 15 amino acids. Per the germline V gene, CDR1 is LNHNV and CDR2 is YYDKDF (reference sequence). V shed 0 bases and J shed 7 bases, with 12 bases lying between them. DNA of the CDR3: TGTGCCACCAGCAGAGATCTTAGGGCTGTTGAAAAACTGTTTTTT. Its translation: CATSRDLRAVEKLFF.

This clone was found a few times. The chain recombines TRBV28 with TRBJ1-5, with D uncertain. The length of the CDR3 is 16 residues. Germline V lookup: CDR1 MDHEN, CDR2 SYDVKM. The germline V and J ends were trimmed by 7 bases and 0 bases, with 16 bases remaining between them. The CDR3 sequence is CASTLAVGFSNQPQHF. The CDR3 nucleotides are TGTGCCAGCACCCTAGCGGTAGGGTTTAGCAATCAGCCCCAGCATTTT.

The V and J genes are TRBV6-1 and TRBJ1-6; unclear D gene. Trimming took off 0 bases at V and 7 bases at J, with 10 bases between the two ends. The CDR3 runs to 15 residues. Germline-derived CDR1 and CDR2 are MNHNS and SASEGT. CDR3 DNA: TGTGCCAGCAGTGAAGCCGAGCTGACAAATTCACCCCTCCACTTT. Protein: CASSEAELTNSPLHF.

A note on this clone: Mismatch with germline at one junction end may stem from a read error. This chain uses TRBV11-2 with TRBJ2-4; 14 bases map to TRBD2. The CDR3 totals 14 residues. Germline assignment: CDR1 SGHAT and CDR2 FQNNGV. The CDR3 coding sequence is TGTGCCAGCAGCGAAGGGACTAGCGGGAGAAAGACGGACTTC. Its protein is CASSEGTSGRKTDF.

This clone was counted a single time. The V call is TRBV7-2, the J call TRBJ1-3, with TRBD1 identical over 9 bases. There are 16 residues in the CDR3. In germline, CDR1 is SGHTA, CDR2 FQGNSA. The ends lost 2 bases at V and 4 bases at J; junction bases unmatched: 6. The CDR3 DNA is TGTGCCAGCAGCTTATCCGGGACAGGGTACGGAAACACCATATATTTT. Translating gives CASSLSGTGYGNTIYF.

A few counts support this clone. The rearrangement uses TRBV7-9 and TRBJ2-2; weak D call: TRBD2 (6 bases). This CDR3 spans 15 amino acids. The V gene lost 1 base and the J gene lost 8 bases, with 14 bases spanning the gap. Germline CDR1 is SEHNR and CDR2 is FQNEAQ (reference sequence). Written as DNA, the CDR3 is TGTGCCAGCAGCTTAGGGGAATTCCTAGCGGGGGAGCTGTTTTTT. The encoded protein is CASSLGEFLAGELFF.

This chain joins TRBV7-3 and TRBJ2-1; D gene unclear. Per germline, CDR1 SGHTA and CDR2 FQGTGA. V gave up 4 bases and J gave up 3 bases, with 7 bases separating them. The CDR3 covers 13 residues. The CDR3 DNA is TGTGCCAGCAGCTCCAATTTCTACAATGAGCAGTTCTTC. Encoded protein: CASSSNFYNEQFF. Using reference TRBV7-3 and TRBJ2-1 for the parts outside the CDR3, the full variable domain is GAGVSQTPSNKVTEKGKYVELRCDPISGHTALYWYRQSLGQGPEFLIYFQGTGAADDSGLPNDRFFAVRPEGSVSTLKIQRTERGDSAVYLCASSSNFYNEQFFGPGTRLTVL.

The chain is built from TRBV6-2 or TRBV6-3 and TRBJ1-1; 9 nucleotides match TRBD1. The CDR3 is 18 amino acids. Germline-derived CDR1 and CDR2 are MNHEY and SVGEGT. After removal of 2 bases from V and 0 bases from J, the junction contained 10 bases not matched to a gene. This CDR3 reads CASSYTSGTGSMNTEAFF. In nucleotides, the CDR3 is TGTGCCAGCAGTTACACGAGCGGGACAGGGAGCATGAACACTGAAGCTTTCTTT.

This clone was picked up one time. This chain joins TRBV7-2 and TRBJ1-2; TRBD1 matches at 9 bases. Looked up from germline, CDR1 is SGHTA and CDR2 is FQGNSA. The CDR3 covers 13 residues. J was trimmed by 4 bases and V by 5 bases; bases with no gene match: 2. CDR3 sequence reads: CASSIQGAYGYTF. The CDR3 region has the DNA TGTGCCAGCAGCATACAGGGGGCCTATGGCTACACCTTC.

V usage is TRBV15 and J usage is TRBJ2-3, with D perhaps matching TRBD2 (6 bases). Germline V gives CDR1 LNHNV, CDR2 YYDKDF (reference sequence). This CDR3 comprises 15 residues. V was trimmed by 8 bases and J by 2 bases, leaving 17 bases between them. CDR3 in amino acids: CATSPGGKDTDTQYF. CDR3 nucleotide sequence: TGTGCCACCTCCCCCGGAGGGAAGGACACAGATACGCAGTATTTT.

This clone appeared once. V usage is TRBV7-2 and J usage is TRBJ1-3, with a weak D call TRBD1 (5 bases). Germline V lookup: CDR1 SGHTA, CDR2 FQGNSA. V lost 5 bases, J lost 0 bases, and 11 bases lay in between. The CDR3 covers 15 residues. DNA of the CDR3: TGTGCCAGCAGCCCCCAGGGTAACTCTGGAAACACCATATATTTT. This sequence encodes CASSPQGNSGNTIYF.